The T cell receptor (beta chain) described here comes from a study of OX40 agonist ivuxolimab in advanced cancers. The study, taken as a whole, reports: CD4+ T cells averaged fewer expanded clones than CD8+ T cells. Individuals who were partial responders at 0.1-3.0 mg/kg had clonal expansion that ranked among the lowest.

Peripheral blood came from all dose cohorts at three timepoints. Assay used: immunoSEQ multiplex PCR; TCRdb lists only in-frame clones, some missing. The sample has roughly 53,000 clones, around 85% seen once. Details on this clone: Antigen specificity is unknown.

Germline lookup yields CDR1 LNHDA and CDR2 SQIVND (reference sequence). The V end was cut by 3 bases, the J end by 3 bases, with 8 bases between. There are 13 residues in the CDR3. The chain employs TRBV19 and TRBJ2-5, with D hard to call. The source material was CD4+ or CD8+ T cells sorted from blood, sampled in a trial of the OX40 agonist ivuxolimab. The origin of this receptor is an adult with an advanced solid tumor such as melanoma, head and neck, liver or kidney cancer. The CDR3 nucleotides read TGTGCCAGTAGTATTCTGGGGAAAGAGACCCAGTACTTC. Protein: CASSILGKETQYF.